The 23 T cell receptor beta chains presented below share a single source sample, sequenced in a study of early T cells in non-severe SARS-CoV-2 infection. TCRdb fed the 5' RACE reads into MiXCR, producing one record per CDR3 protein. This table holds around 40,000 distinct CDR3 sequences, roughly 11% found once. The sample comprised whole blood. The receptors here all came from an adult who was a healthcare worker with PCR-confirmed SARS-CoV-2 infection or an uninfected control (not recorded which).

Many counts were recorded for this clonotype. The chain joins TRBV28 to TRBJ2-3; 8 bases agree with TRBD2. The junction had 8 bases not matched to a gene; V was cut back by 3 bases and J by 0 bases. The germline V gene encodes CDR1 MDHEN and CDR2 SYDVKM. The CDR3 sequence is 17 residues long. The DNA for the CDR3 is TGTGCCAGCAGTTTTGTAGCGGGGAGACCTAGCACAGATACGCAGTATTTT. Its translation: CASSFVAGRPSTDTQYF.

This clonotype occurred a few times. The V and J genes are TRBV11-2 and TRBJ2-2; D not certain. This CDR3 region has 14 residues. Germline V CDR1 and CDR2: SGHAT, FQNNGV. V lost 3 bases to trimming and J lost 1 base, with 6 bases between them. This CDR3 is CASSFSENTGELFF. The CDR3 region has the DNA TGTGCCAGCAGCTTCTCAGAGAACACCGGGGAGCTGTTTTTT. Based on the CDR3 plus reference TRBV11-2 and TRBJ2-2, the full variable domain is EAGVAQSPRYKIIEKRQSVAFWCNPISGHATLYWYQQILGQGPKLLIQFQNNGVVDDSQLPKDRFSAERLKGVDSTLKIQPAKLEDSAVYLCASSFSENTGELFFGEGSRLTVL.

This clonotype was detected ten times or more. The genes are TRBV9 and TRBJ2-7; 7 nucleotides line up with TRBD1. The germline CDR1 and CDR2 sequences are SGDLS and YYNGEE. The CDR3 extends over 14 amino acids. Trimming cost V 1 base and J 5 bases; bases outside gene matches: 6. CDR3 sequence: CASSVSVTGDEQYF. The CDR3 DNA follows: TGTGCCAGCAGCGTATCCGTTACAGGGGACGAGCAGTACTTC.

This clonotype was picked up many times. CDR3: CASSLVPNNEQFF. The CDR3 DNA reads TGTGCCAGCAGCTTAGTCCCAAACAATGAGCAGTTCTTC. The rearrangement links TRBV11-3 to TRBJ2-1; D unclear. Germline CDR1 SGHNT, CDR2 YENEEA. The CDR3 consists of 13 residues. Trimming took 1 base from V and 5 from J, leaving 6 bases between them.

At least ten counts were recorded for this clonotype. This rearrangement joins TRBV7-2 to TRBJ2-7, with 9 nucleotides matching TRBD2. Germline CDR1 and CDR2: SGHTA and FQGNSA. The CDR3 length is 19 residues. V was clipped by 2 bases and J by 2 bases; unmatched bases: 16. CDR3 region: CASSLLGRTSVSPTYEQYF. CDR3 DNA sequence: TGTGCCAGCAGCTTACTGGGGAGGACTAGCGTTTCCCCTACCTACGAGCAGTACTTC.

CDR3 DNA: TGCAGCGTTGGCTCCGGTGACAGCTCCTACGAGCAGTACTTC. Translation: CSVGSGDSSYEQYF. The chain joins TRBV29-1 to TRBJ2-7; perhaps TRBD1 as D (5 bases). Germline assignment: CDR1 SQVTM and CDR2 ANQGSEA. The CDR3 contains 14 residues. V was shortened by 4 bases and J by 0 bases, with 13 bases between the two germline ends.

This clonotype was counted at least ten times. This sequence joins TRBV18 and TRBJ2-7; D may be TRBD1 (6 bases). The CDR3 consists of 14 residues. Trimming left V 6 bases short and J 0 bases short, with 12 bases between. The germline V gene encodes CDR1 KGHSH and CDR2 LQKENI. The CDR3 bases are TGTGCCAGCTCGAAAGACAGGAGCTCCTACGAGCAGTACTTC. It encodes CASSKDRSSYEQYF.

This clonotype came up many times. The chain combines TRBV12-3 or TRBV12-4 with TRBJ2-7; D call uncertain. V lost 3 bases and J lost 0, with 6 bases in between. The CDR3 totals 13 residues. The DNA for the CDR3 is TGTGCCAGCAGTTTTGGAATCTCCTACGAGCAGTACTTC. As protein: CASSFGISYEQYF.

This clonotype has ten or more counts. V is TRBV30 and J is TRBJ1-1; D not certain. The V gene lost 1 base and the J gene lost 6 bases, with 9 bases spanning the gap. The CDR3 is 12 residues long. The germline V gene encodes CDR1 GTSNPN and CDR2 SVGIG (reference sequence). In DNA form, the CDR3 reads TGTGCCTGGAGTGGGGGTTCCGCTGAAGCTTTCTTT. Translated: CAWSGGSAEAFF.

This clonotype has more than one count but fewer than ten. This chain connects TRBV20-1 to TRBJ1-2; D is perhaps TRBD1 (6 bases). Trimming stripped 1 base from V and 0 bases from J, with 15 bases between. Per germline, CDR1 DFQATT and CDR2 SNEGSKA (reference sequence). There are 16 residues in the CDR3. CDR3 nucleotide sequence: TGCAGTGCTAGAGTTATGGGGGCAGGAGCTAACTATGGCTACACCTTC. This gives the protein CSARVMGAGANYGYTF.

This clonotype has ten or more counts. This chain connects TRBV28 to TRBJ2-7; no clear D gene. The CDR3 has 16 amino acids. Germline CDR1 is MDHEN and CDR2 is SYDVKM. The V end lost 6 bases, the J end lost 3 bases, and 21 bases lay between the germline ends. CDR3 in amino acids: CASSPFGHYENYEQYF. The CDR3 nucleotides read TGTGCCAGCAGCCCGTTTGGCCACTACGAGAACTACGAGCAGTACTTC.

This clonotype was seen ten or more times. The chain links TRBV7-2 to TRBJ2-1; D is perhaps TRBD1 or TRBD2 (5 bases each). This CDR3 spans 16 amino acids. V lost 7 bases, J lost 0 bases, and 16 bases lay in between. Per germline, CDR1 SGHTA and CDR2 FQGNSA. Here the CDR3 DNA reads TGTGCCAGCATCATAGATGTGGGGGACTCCTACAATGAGCAGTTCTTC. Its translation: CASIIDVGDSYNEQFF. The complete variable domain, with remaining parts taken from reference TRBV7-2 and TRBJ2-1, reads GAGVSQSPSNKVTEKGKDVELRCDPISGHTALYWYRQSLGQGLEFLIYFQGNSAPDKSGLPSDRFSAERTGGSVSTLTIQRTQQEDSAVYLCASIIDVGDSYNEQFFGPGTRLTVL.

This clonotype was seen a handful of times. The CDR3 region has the DNA TGTGCCACCAGCAGGTGGGGTGGACAGGCTGAAGCTTTCTTT. This codes for CATSRWGGQAEAFF. V gene TRBV15 combines with J gene TRBJ1-1; TRBD1 matches 7 bases. The CDR3 totals 14 residues. V shed 3 bases and J 6 bases; nucleotides not matched to a gene: 7. The germline V gene encodes CDR1 LNHNV and CDR2 YYDKDF (reference sequence).

This clonotype appeared many times. This chain connects TRBV20-1 to TRBJ2-1, with TRBD1 matching 7 bases. CDR1 is DFQATT and CDR2 is SNEGSKA in the germline V gene (reference sequence). Trimming took 0 bases from V and 5 from J; bases not matched to a gene: 7. The CDR3 covers 15 residues. The CDR3 spells CSARDQGVRNNEQFF. The DNA for the CDR3 is TGCAGTGCTAGAGATCAGGGGGTTAGGAACAATGAGCAGTTCTTC.

The sample holds a few counts of this clonotype. The rearrangement links TRBV29-1 to TRBJ2-7; TRBD1 might be the D (5 bases). This CDR3 is 14 amino acids long. Germline CDR1 is SQVTM and CDR2 is ANQGSEA. V lost 7 bases and J lost 1, with 17 bases in between. CDR3 sequence: CSADSQRGSYEQYF. For the CDR3, the DNA is TGCAGCGCCGACTCGCAAAGGGGTTCCTACGAGCAGTACTTC.

The V call is TRBV10-3, the J call TRBJ2-3, with D hard to call. The germline V and J ends were trimmed by 8 bases and 2 bases, with 17 bases remaining between them. CDR3 length equals 15 residues. CDR1 is ENHRY and CDR2 is SYGVKD in the germline V gene. This chain's CDR3 is CAILNRGPFTDTQYF. DNA of the CDR3: TGTGCCATCCTAAACCGAGGCCCTTTCACAGATACGCAGTATTTT.

This clonotype was seen repeatedly, ten times or more. The rearrangement links TRBV12-3 or TRBV12-4 to TRBJ1-2; D may be TRBD1 (5 bases). Trimming cost V 6 bases and J 4 bases, with 15 bases left between them. This CDR3 contains 14 residues. The CDR3 is CASSRGVRGYGYTF. CDR3 DNA sequence: TGTGCCAGCAGCCGCGGAGTGAGGGGCTATGGCTACACCTTC.

The sample holds a few counts of this clonotype. The CDR3 nucleotides are TGTGCCAGCAGTAAGATTAGCGGGAGCTTCCACGAGCAGTACTTC. This gives the protein CASSKISGSFHEQYF. The chain links TRBV6-5 to TRBJ2-7, with 9 bases lining up with TRBD2. CDR3 length: 15 residues. With V trimmed by 5 bases and J by 5 bases, 10 bases remained unmatched. Germline CDR1 MNHEY, CDR2 SVGAGI.

This clonotype was detected many times. The chain employs TRBV29-1 and TRBJ2-1, with 12 bases that match TRBD2. Germline V gene lookup returns CDR1 SQVTM and CDR2 ANQGSEA. With V trimmed by 6 bases and J by 9 bases, 6 bases remained unmatched. CDR3 length: 13 residues. This chain's CDR3 is CSVRLAGAGEQFF. CDR3 sequence (DNA): TGCAGCGTAAGACTAGCGGGAGCGGGTGAGCAGTTCTTC.

Ten or more counts support this clonotype. V is TRBV7-2 and J is TRBJ2-7; D remains unclear. Germline V lookup: CDR1 SGHTA, CDR2 FQGNSA. The CDR3 runs 13 residues. Trimming pared 4 bases from V and 1 base from J, leaving 8 bases between. Written as DNA, the CDR3 is TGTGCCAGCAGCTCTCTTCCGTCCTACGAGCAGTACTTC. This gives the protein CASSSLPSYEQYF.

This clonotype was found a few times. The V gene is TRBV20-1, the J gene TRBJ1-2; no clear D gene. CDR1 DFQATT and CDR2 SNEGSKA come from the germline V gene (reference sequence). The germline V and J ends were trimmed by 0 bases and 4 bases, with 6 bases remaining between them. The CDR3 has 12 residues. This CDR3 reads CSARDLGYGYTF. CDR3 in DNA: TGCAGTGCTAGAGATTTAGGCTATGGCTACACCTTC.

The rearrangement joins TRBV9 to TRBJ1-2; perhaps TRBD1 as D (6 bases). Trimming took off 4 bases at V and 7 bases at J, with 17 bases between the two ends. Per germline, CDR1 SGDLS and CDR2 YYNGEE. CDR3 size: 14 residues. The CDR3 DNA reads as TGTGCCAGCAGCTCAGGGACACCCGTCTCTGGCTACACCTTC. Translation gives CASSSGTPVSGYTF.

Ten or more counts support this clonotype. The chain has TRBV4-3 and TRBJ2-1; D is unresolved. V shed 6 bases and J shed 3 bases, with 12 bases lying between them. The length of the CDR3 is 14 residues. The germline V gene encodes CDR1 LGHNA and CDR2 YSLEER. This CDR3 is CASSGQVNYNEQFF. CDR3 nucleotide sequence: TGCGCCAGCAGTGGGCAGGTAAACTACAATGAGCAGTTCTTC.